These 30 T cell receptor beta chains came from one sample sequenced in a study of blood T cell repertoires in COVID-19. Libraries were prepared by immunoSEQ multiplex PCR; TCRdb keeps only in-frame clonotypes and omits some of them. The data contain around 330,000 clones, roughly 87% of them singletons. The source material was PBMCs or T cells enriched from blood (not recorded which). The source is a woman aged 18-30 years who had recovered from COVID-19.

This clone was seen a single time. The chain carries TRBV5-4 and TRBJ1-2, with unresolved D. The V gene's germline CDR1 is SGHNT and CDR2 YYREEE (reference sequence). The CDR3 has 14 residues. V dropped 2 bases and J dropped 8 bases, with 16 bases sitting between them. Here the CDR3 DNA reads TGTGCCAGCAGCTTCGGTCCCCAGGATTGGGGCTACACCTTC. It yields the protein CASSFGPQDWGYTF.

J is TRBJ2-3 and V is TRBV7-3; TRBD2 matches 9 bases. V shed 5 bases and J 2 bases; nucleotides not matched to a gene: 17. This CDR3 has 19 amino acids. CDR1 SGHTA and CDR2 FQGTGA come from the germline V gene. The CDR3 sequence: CASSLRGPLSGGFTDTQYF. The CDR3 bases are TGTGCCAGCAGCCTCCGGGGACCCCTTAGCGGGGGATTCACAGATACGCAGTATTTT.

This clone was counted once. V gene TRBV11-2 combines with J gene TRBJ2-5, with a tentative D call TRBD1 (7 bases). The CDR3 contains 15 residues. Germline CDR1 SGHAT, CDR2 FQNNGV. V was pared by 3 bases and J by 4 bases, with 15 bases between. CDR3 residues: CASSFSGGSLETQYF. The CDR3 nucleotides are TGTGCCAGCAGCTTTTCAGGGGGGAGTTTAGAGACCCAGTACTTC.

This clone turned up a few times. V usage is TRBV6-5 and J usage is TRBJ2-7, with unresolved D. V was trimmed by 6 bases and J by 3 bases, leaving 6 bases between them. There are 11 residues in the CDR3. Germline V lookup: CDR1 MNHEY, CDR2 SVGAGI. CDR3 residues: CASRRNYEQYF. CDR3 sequence (DNA): TGTGCCAGCAGGCGGAACTACGAGCAGTACTTC.

Worth noting for this clone: Other DNA sequences in this sample translate to the same CDR3. This sequence joins TRBV3-1 (or the pseudogene TRBV3-2) and TRBJ2-7; possible D gene TRBD1, 5 bases. The V gene lost 0 bases and the J gene lost 2 bases, with 8 bases spanning the gap. CDR1 is LGHDT and CDR2 is YNNKEL in the germline V gene (reference sequence). The CDR3 consists of 14 residues. The CDR3 loop is CASSQDSGTYEQYF. The CDR3, as DNA: TGTGCCAGCAGCCAAGATTCAGGGACCTACGAGCAGTACTTC.

The chain uses TRBV2 and TRBJ1-5, with D tentatively TRBD1 (5 bases). The V end lost 6 bases, the J end lost 4 bases, and 13 bases lay between the germline ends. The CDR3 spans 14 residues. Germline V CDR1 and CDR2: SNHLY, FYNNEI. CDR3 nucleotides: TGTGCCAGCAGGTCCAATCCAGGGAATCAGCCCCAGCATTTT. Protein product: CASRSNPGNQPQHF.

The J gene is TRBJ1-4, the V gene TRBV6-2 or TRBV6-3; D unclear. The germline V and J ends were trimmed by 5 bases and 3 bases, with 7 bases remaining between them. The CDR3 covers 13 residues. Germline V gene lookup returns CDR1 MNHEY and CDR2 SVGEGT. For the CDR3, the DNA is TGTGCCAGCAGTAACACAGCTAATGAAAAACTGTTTTTT. Translation: CASSNTANEKLFF.

The chain carries TRBV7-2 and TRBJ1-5; TRBD1 matches 7 bases. The CDR3 runs 18 residues. Germline loops: CDR1 SGHTA, CDR2 FQGNSA. The V and J ends lost 3 bases and 0 bases, in that order; junction bases with no gene match: 11. In DNA form, the CDR3 reads TGTGCCAGCAGCTTCCTGACAGGGCCGATGGGTAGCAATCAGCCCCAGCATTTT. Its protein is CASSFLTGPMGSNQPQHF.

V is TRBV2 and J is TRBJ1-4; 7 bases agree with TRBD1. The germline CDR1 and CDR2 sequences are SNHLY and FYNNEI. The length of the CDR3 is 14 residues. V lost 2 bases to trimming and J lost 8 bases; unmatched junction nucleotides: 5. CDR3 nucleotides: TGTGCCAGCAGTGAAATAGGGGGCAACGAAAAACTGTTTTTT. This translates into CASSEIGGNEKLFF.

This chain links TRBV18 with TRBJ1-2; D possibly corresponds to TRBD1 (5 bases). Trimming pared 0 bases from V and 3 bases from J, leaving 8 bases between. Germline CDR1 and CDR2: KGHSH and LQKENI. The CDR3 length is 14 residues. CDR3 amino acids: CASSPPQGDYGYTF. The CDR3 DNA reads TGTGCCAGCTCACCACCGCAGGGTGACTATGGCTACACCTTC. The whole variable domain, remainder taken from reference TRBV18 and TRBJ1-2, is NAGVMQNPRHLVRRRGQEARLRCSPMKGHSHVYWYRQLPEEGLKFMVYLQKENIIDESGMPKERFSAEFPKEGPSILRIQQVVRGDSAAYFCASSPPQGDYGYTFGSGTRLTVV.

About this clone itself: One junction end disagrees with the germline gene, perhaps due to a read error. The chain links TRBV18 to TRBJ1-1, with D maybe TRBD1 (6 bases). CDR3 length: 15 amino acids. The germline CDR1 and CDR2 sequences are KGHSH and LQKENI. The CDR3 sequence is CASSPSTGPNAEAFF. The CDR3 DNA reads as TGTGCCAGCTCACCTTCGACAGGACCGAACGCTGAAGCTTTCTTT.

The genes are TRBV27 and TRBJ1-5; TRBD1 matches 7 bases. With V trimmed by 6 bases and J by 5 bases, 13 bases remained unmatched. Per germline, CDR1 MNHEY and CDR2 SMNVEV (reference sequence). The CDR3 length is 16 residues. Written as DNA, the CDR3 is TGTGCCAGCAGCCCAATATACACAGGGGTAGATCAGCCCCAGCATTTT. Translated: CASSPIYTGVDQPQHF.

The rearrangement links TRBV9 to TRBJ2-7, with TRBD1 identical over 8 bases. V trimming: 4 bases; J trimming: 3 bases; junction bases outside the gene matches: 12. The germline CDR1 and CDR2 sequences are SGDLS and YYNGEE. This CDR3 spans 16 amino acids. This CDR3 is CASSPGGRGAVYEQYF. Here the CDR3 DNA reads TGTGCCAGCAGCCCAGGGGGCAGAGGGGCCGTCTACGAGCAGTACTTC.

The chain couples TRBV4-3 to TRBJ2-1, with D hard to call. Looked up from germline, CDR1 is LGHNA and CDR2 is YSLEER. V lost 0 bases and J lost 0, with 9 bases in between. The CDR3 spans 16 residues. For the CDR3, the DNA is TGCGCCAGCAGCCAAGACATTAGCAGCTCCTACAATGAGCAGTTCTTC. It is translated as CASSQDISSSYNEQFF.

This clone has more than one count but fewer than ten. The V call is TRBV7-3, the J call TRBJ2-3, with TRBD2 matching 10 bases. J lost 3 bases, V lost 0 bases, and 6 bases had no gene match. CDR3 length equals 17 residues. Germline V gene data show CDR1 as SGHTA and CDR2 as FQGTGA. The CDR3 loop is CASSLTSASGRTDTQYF. DNA of the CDR3: TGTGCCAGCAGCTTAACATCGGCTAGCGGGAGAACAGATACGCAGTATTTT.

The genes are TRBV5-1 and TRBJ2-5, with D possibly TRBD1 on 6 matching bases. Germline lookup yields CDR1 SGHRS and CDR2 YFSETQ. The CDR3 runs to 14 residues. V gave up 1 base and J gave up 2 bases, with 9 bases separating them. The CDR3 DNA is TGCGCCAGCAGCTTGACAGGGCCTCAAGAGACCCAGTACTTC. Translated, it gives CASSLTGPQETQYF.

V gene TRBV4-3 combines with J gene TRBJ2-3; 12 bases fit TRBD1. Trimming removed 4 bases from V and 3 bases from J; junction bases left unmatched: 8. The length of the CDR3 is 17 residues. In germline, CDR1 is LGHNA, CDR2 YSLEER. In nucleotides, the CDR3 is TGCGCCAGCAGCCGAGCCGGGACAGGGGGCAATACAGATACGCAGTATTTT. Translated: CASSRAGTGGNTDTQYF.

The chain carries TRBV6-2 or TRBV6-3 and TRBJ1-3; no reliable D call. Germline CDR1 and CDR2: MNHEY and SVGEGT. Between the trimmed V and J ends, which lost 6 bases and 0 bases, there was a span of 9 bases. The CDR3 loop spans 14 amino acids. The DNA of the CDR3 is TGTGCCAGCAGCCTCGACAACTCTGGAAACACCATATATTTT. It specifies CASSLDNSGNTIYF.

The genes are TRBV5-1 and TRBJ1-2, with 9 nucleotides matching TRBD1. V gave up 4 bases and J gave up 2 bases; unmatched junction bases: 3. CDR1 is SGHRS and CDR2 is YFSETQ in the germline V gene. This CDR3 is 14 amino acids long. The CDR3 sequence is CASSPGQGNYGYTF. CDR3 in DNA: TGCGCCAGCAGCCCTGGACAGGGGAACTATGGCTACACCTTC. Looking up the rest from reference TRBV5-1 and TRBJ1-2 gives the full variable domain: KAGVTQTPRYLIKTRGQQVTLSCSPISGHRSVSWYQQTPGQGLQFLFEYFSETQRNKGNFPGRFSGRQFSNSRSEMNVSTLELGDSALYLCASSPGQGNYGYTFGSGTRLTVV.

The chain employs TRBV28 and TRBJ2-7; 7 bases line up with TRBD1. The CDR3 spans 13 residues. CDR1 and CDR2 from the germline V gene are MDHEN and SYDVKM. Losses at the gene ends were 7 bases for V and 4 bases for J; bases not matched to a gene: 7. This CDR3 reads CASTTGTAYEQYF. The CDR3 DNA sequence: TGTGCCAGCACTACAGGGACAGCATACGAGCAGTACTTC.

This clone was found a few times. This CDR3 is CASSPRQDSDYGYTF. CDR3 nucleotides: TGTGCCAGCAGCCCCCGTCAGGACAGCGACTATGGCTACACCTTC. The chain employs TRBV4-2 and TRBJ1-2, with a tentative D call TRBD1 (6 bases). Germline V lookup: CDR1 LGHNA, CDR2 YNFKEQ. The length of the CDR3 is 15 residues. The V end was cut by 4 bases, the J end by 3 bases, with 15 bases between.

This chain connects TRBV12-3 or TRBV12-4 to TRBJ2-5, with a tentative D call TRBD2 (7 bases). Between the trimmed V and J ends, which lost 6 bases and 7 bases, there was a span of 15 bases. This CDR3 has 13 residues. The CDR3 here is CASSPWGGGTQYF. Here the CDR3 DNA reads TGTGCCAGCAGCCCTTGGGGAGGGGGGACCCAGTACTTC.

This sequence joins TRBV7-2 and TRBJ2-2, with D possibly TRBD1 on 6 matching bases. Germline CDR1 is SGHTA and CDR2 is FQGNSA. V lost 4 bases and J 7 bases, leaving 13 bases between the germline ends. The CDR3 is 14 amino acids. CDR3 sequence reads: CASSSTGYNGELFF. CDR3 bases: TGTGCCAGCAGCTCTACAGGGTATAACGGGGAGCTGTTTTTT.

This chain links TRBV18 with TRBJ2-1, with 8 bases that match TRBD2. Germline CDR1 KGHSH, CDR2 LQKENI. V dropped 2 bases and J dropped 7; count of bases not matched to a gene: 7. The CDR3 covers 15 residues. CDR3 protein: CASSPGLAGKNEQFF. CDR3 coding DNA: TGTGCCAGCTCACCAGGGCTAGCGGGCAAAAATGAGCAGTTCTTC. The complete variable domain, with remaining parts taken from reference TRBV18 and TRBJ2-1, reads NAGVMQNPRHLVRRRGQEARLRCSPMKGHSHVYWYRQLPEEGLKFMVYLQKENIIDESGMPKERFSAEFPKEGPSILRIQQVVRGDSAAYFCASSPGLAGKNEQFFGPGTRLTVL.

This clone was detected once. The V call is TRBV21-1, the J call TRBJ2-4; the table gives TRBD2 as D, unverified against the DNA. TRBV21-1 is labeled a pseudogene. The CDR3 length is 15 residues. Here the CDR3 reads CASSLHLRGGNIQYF. DNA for the CDR3: TGTGCCAGCAGCCTTCATTTGAGGGGGGGAAACATTCAGTACTTC.

Regarding this clone: Within the sample, other DNA sequences also encode this same CDR3. V and J are TRBV7-3 and TRBJ2-3; 8 bases align to TRBD2. J gave up 6 bases and V 2 bases, and 1 base lay outside the gene matches. CDR1 SGHTA and CDR2 FQGTGA come from the germline V gene. This CDR3 spans 13 amino acids. This CDR3 is CASSLREGDTQYF. DNA for the CDR3: TGTGCCAGCAGCTTACGGGAGGGGGATACGCAGTATTTT.

CDR3 sequence reads: CASSDPSGSRLGSYEQYF. CDR3 in DNA: TGTGCCAGCAGTGACCCTAGCGGGAGTCGGTTGGGCTCCTACGAGCAGTACTTC. The gene calls are TRBV6-1 and TRBJ2-7; TRBD2 matches at 10 bases. V lost 3 bases to trimming and J lost 0 bases; unmatched junction nucleotides: 11. This CDR3 has 18 amino acids. Germline lookup yields CDR1 MNHNS and CDR2 SASEGT.

The gene calls are TRBV28 and TRBJ1-1, with D possibly being TRBD1 (6 bases). This CDR3 comprises 14 residues. The V gene lost 4 bases and the J gene lost 2 bases, with 11 bases spanning the gap. The germline gives CDR1 MDHEN, CDR2 SYDVKM. CDR3 protein: CASSYPRGNTEAFF. As DNA, the CDR3 is TGTGCCAGCAGTTACCCCAGGGGAAACACTGAAGCTTTCTTT.

CDR3 sequence (DNA): TGTGCCAGCAGCCGCACCGGGACTACTCGCTCCTACGAGCAGTACTTC. The encoded protein is CASSRTGTTRSYEQYF. J is TRBJ2-7 and V is TRBV7-9; 7 bases are shared with TRBD2. The CDR3 runs 16 residues. J was trimmed by 0 bases and V by 5 bases; bases with no gene match: 10. Per the germline V gene, CDR1 is SEHNR and CDR2 is FQNEAQ (reference sequence).

The V call is TRBV29-1, the J call TRBJ1-2, with D unresolved. The length of the CDR3 is 12 residues. From germline, CDR1 is SQVTM and CDR2 ANQGSEA. V shed 2 bases and J shed 2 bases, with 6 bases lying between them. CDR3: CSVESQNYGYTF. The CDR3 DNA is TGCAGCGTTGAAAGTCAGAACTATGGCTACACCTTC.